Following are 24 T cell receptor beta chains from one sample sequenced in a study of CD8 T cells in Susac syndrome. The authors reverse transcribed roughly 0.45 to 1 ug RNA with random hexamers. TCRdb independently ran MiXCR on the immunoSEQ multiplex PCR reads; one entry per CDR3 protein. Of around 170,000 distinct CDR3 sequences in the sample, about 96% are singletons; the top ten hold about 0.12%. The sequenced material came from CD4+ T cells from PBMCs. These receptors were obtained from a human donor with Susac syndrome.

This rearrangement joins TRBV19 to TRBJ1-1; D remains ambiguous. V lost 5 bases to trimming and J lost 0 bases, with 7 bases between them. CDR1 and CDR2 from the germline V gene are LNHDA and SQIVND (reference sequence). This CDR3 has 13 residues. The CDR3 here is CASSSYLNTEAFF. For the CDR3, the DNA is TGTGCCAGTAGTTCTTATCTGAACACTGAAGCTTTCTTT.

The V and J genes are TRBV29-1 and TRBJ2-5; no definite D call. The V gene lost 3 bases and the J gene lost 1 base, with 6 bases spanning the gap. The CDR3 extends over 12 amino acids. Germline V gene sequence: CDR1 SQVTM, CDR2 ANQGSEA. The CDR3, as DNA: TGCAGCGTTGACGCGCCCCAAGAGACCCAGTACTTC. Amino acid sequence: CSVDAPQETQYF.

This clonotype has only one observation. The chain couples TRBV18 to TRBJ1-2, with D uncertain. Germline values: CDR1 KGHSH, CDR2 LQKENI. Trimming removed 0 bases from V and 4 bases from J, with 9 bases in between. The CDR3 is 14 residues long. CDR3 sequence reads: CASSPPIAAYGYTF. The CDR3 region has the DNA TGTGCCAGCTCACCACCGATCGCCGCCTATGGCTACACCTTC.

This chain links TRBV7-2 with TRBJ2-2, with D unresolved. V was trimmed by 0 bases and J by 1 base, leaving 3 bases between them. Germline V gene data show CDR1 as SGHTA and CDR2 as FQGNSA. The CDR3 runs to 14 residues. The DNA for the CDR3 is TGTGCCAGCAGCTTAGCGGGGAACACCGGGGAGCTGTTTTTT. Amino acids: CASSLAGNTGELFF.

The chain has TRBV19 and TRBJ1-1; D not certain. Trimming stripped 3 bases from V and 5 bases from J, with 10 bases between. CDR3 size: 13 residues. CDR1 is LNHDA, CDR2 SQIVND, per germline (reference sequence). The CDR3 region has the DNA TGTGCCAGTAGTATGGAACAGTGGACTGAAGCTTTCTTT. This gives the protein CASSMEQWTEAFF. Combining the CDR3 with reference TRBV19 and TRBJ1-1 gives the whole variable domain DGGITQSPKYLFRKEGQNVTLSCEQNLNHDAMYWYRQDPGQGLRLIYYSQIVNDFQKGDIAEGYSVSREKKESFPLTVTSAQKNPTAFYLCASSMEQWTEAFFGQGTRLTVV.

CDR3: CATSRALSGSPTDTQYF. DNA for the CDR3: TGTGCCACCAGCAGGGCCTTGTCGGGCAGTCCCACAGATACGCAGTATTTT. The chain has TRBV15 and TRBJ2-3; D not resolved. Between the trimmed V and J ends, which lost 3 bases and 2 bases, there was a span of 18 bases. The CDR3 is 17 amino acids. Germline CDR1 reads LNHNV; CDR2 reads YYDKDF (reference sequence).

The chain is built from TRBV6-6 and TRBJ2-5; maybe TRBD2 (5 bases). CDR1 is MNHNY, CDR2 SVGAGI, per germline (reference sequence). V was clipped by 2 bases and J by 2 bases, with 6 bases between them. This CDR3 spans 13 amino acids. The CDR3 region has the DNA TGTGCCAGCAGTTACCGGGGACAAGAGACCCAGTACTTC. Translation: CASSYRGQETQYF.

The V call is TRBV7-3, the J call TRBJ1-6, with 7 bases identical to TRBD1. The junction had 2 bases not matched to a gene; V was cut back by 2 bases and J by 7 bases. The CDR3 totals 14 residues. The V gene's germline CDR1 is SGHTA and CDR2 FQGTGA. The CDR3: CASSLQGENSPLHF. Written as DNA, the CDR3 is TGTGCCAGCAGCTTACAGGGGGAAAATTCACCCCTCCACTTT.

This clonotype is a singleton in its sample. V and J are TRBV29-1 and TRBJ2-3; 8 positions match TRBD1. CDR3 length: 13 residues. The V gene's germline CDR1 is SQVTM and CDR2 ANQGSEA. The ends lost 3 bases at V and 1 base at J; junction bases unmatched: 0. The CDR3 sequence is CSVETGGTDTQYF. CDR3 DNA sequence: TGCAGCGTTGAGACAGGGGGCACAGATACGCAGTATTTT.

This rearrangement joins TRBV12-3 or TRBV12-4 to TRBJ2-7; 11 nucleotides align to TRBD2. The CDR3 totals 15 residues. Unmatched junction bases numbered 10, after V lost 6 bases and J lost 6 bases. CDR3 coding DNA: TGTGCCAGCAGCCGTAGCGGGAGGGCCAACCGCGAGCAGTACTTC. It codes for CASSRSGRANREQYF.

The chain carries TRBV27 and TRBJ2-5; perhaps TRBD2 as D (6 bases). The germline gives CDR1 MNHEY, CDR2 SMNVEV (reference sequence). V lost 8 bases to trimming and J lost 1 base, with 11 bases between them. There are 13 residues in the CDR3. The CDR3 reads CASGDSGQETQYF. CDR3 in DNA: TGTGCCAGCGGTGATAGCGGCCAAGAGACCCAGTACTTC.

DNA for the CDR3: TGTGCCAGCAGTTATTCGGAGCGGAGCGCCTCCTCGGCGCAGTACTTC. Amino acid sequence: CASSYSERSASSAQYF. V gene TRBV6-9 combines with J gene TRBJ2-7; tentative D call: TRBD2 (5 bases). Germline V CDR1 and CDR2: MNHGY, SVAAGI. Trimming took off 0 bases at V and 9 bases at J, with 21 bases between the two ends. The CDR3 has 16 residues.

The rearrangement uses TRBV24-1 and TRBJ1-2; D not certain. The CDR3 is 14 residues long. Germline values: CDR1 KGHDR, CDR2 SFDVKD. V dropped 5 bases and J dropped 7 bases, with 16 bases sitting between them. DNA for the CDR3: TGTGCCACCAGTGCCTCCGACGCCCTCTCTGGCTACACCTTC. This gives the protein CATSASDALSGYTF.

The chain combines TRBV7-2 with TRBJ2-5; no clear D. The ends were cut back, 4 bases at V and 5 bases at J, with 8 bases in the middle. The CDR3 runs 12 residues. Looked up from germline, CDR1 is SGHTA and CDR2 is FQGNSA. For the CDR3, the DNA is TGTGCCAGCAGCTCGAGTCATGAGACCCAGTACTTC. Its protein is CASSSSHETQYF.

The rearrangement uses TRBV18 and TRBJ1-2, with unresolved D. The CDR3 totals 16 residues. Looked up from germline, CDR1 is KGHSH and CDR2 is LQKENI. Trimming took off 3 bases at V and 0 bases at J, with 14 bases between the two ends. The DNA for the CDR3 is TGTGCCAGCTCACCTGCCCGCGGAAGACCTAACTATGGCTACACCTTC. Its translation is CASSPARGRPNYGYTF.

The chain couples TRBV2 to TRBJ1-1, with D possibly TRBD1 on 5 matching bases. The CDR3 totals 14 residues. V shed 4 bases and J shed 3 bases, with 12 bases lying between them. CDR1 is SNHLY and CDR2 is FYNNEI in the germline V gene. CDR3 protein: CASSAGTSYTEAFF. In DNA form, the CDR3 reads TGTGCCAGCAGTGCAGGGACCTCTTACACTGAAGCTTTCTTT.

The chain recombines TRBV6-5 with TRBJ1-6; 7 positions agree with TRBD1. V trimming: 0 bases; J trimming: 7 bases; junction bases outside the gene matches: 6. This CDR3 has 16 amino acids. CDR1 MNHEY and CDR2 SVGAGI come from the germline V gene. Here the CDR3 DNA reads TGTGCCAGCAGTTACTCTAGGGGGCGATTGAATTCACCCCTCCACTTT. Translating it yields CASSYSRGRLNSPLHF.

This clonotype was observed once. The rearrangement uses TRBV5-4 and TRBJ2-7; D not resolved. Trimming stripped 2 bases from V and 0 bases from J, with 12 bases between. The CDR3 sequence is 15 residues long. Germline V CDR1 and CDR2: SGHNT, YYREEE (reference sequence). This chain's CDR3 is CASSLGQGRSYEQYV. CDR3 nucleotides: TGTGCCAGCAGCTTAGGGCAAGGGCGCTCCTACGAGCAGTACGTC.

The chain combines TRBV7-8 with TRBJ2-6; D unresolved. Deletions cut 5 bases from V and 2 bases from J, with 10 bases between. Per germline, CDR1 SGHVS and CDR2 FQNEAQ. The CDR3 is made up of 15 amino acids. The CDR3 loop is CASSRTGAGANVLTF. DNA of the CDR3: TGTGCCAGCAGCCGGACGGGCGCTGGGGCCAACGTCCTGACTTTC.

The CDR3 reads CATSRVGQGPYNEQFF. CDR3 bases: TGTGCCACCAGCAGAGTGGGACAGGGACCCTACAATGAGCAGTTCTTC. The rearrangement links TRBV15 to TRBJ2-1; 9 nucleotides match TRBD1. Germline CDR1 is LNHNV and CDR2 is YYDKDF (reference sequence). The CDR3 spans 16 residues. The V gene end was trimmed by 1 base and the J gene end by 2 bases; junction bases not matched to a gene: 3.

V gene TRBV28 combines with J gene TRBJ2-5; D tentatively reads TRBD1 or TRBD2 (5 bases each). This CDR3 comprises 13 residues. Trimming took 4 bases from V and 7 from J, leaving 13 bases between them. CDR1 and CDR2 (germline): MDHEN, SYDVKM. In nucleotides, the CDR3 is TGTGCCAGCAGTTACCGGGGACCCTCGACCCAGTACTTC. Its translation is CASSYRGPSTQYF.

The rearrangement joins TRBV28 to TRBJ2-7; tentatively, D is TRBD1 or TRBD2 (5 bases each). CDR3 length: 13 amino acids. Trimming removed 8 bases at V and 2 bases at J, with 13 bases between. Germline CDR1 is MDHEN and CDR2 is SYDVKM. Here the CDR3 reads CASLQGDPYEQYF. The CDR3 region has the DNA TGTGCCAGCTTGCAGGGAGACCCCTACGAGCAGTACTTC.

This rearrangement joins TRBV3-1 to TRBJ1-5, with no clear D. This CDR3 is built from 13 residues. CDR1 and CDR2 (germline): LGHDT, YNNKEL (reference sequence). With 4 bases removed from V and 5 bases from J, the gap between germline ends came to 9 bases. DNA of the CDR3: TGTGCCAGCAGCCGCGGCAGCCATCAGCCCCAGCATTTT. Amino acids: CASSRGSHQPQHF.

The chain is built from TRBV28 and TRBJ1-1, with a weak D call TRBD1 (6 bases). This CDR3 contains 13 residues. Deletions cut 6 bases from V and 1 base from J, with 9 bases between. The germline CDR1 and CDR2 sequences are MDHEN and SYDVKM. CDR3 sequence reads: CASRGARNTEAFF. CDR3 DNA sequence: TGTGCCAGCAGGGGGGCGAGGAACACTGAAGCTTTCTTT.